These T cell receptor beta chains were read from a single sample in a study of T cell changes during pregnancy in multiple sclerosis. Repertoires were generated with immunoSEQ multiplex PCR, while TCRdb's copy carries only in-frame clones and drops some. The profile shows roughly 80,000 clones, approximately 93% of them singletons. Sequencing used peripheral blood, obtained in the second trimester of pregnancy. Receptors originate from a female donor with multiple sclerosis, enrolled in a pregnancy study. Both conserved end residues are part of each CDR3. The D gene is left open where the match is weak. Only some rows state a clone size, as once, few, many or a class for expanded clones.

size	D	J	V	CDR3	DNA
few	TRBD1	TRBJ1-1	TRBV4-1	CASSPRQGESEAFF	TGCGCCAGCAGCCCCCGACAGGGGGAGTCTGAAGCTTTCTTT
NA	NA	TRBJ1-1	TRBV18	CASSQPALGGMNTEAFF	TGTGCCAGCTCACAGCCCGCTCTGGGGGGTATGAACACTGAAGCTTTCTTT
NA	NA	TRBJ1-5	TRBV27	CASSFSSNQPQHF	TGTGCCAGCAGTTTCAGTAGCAATCAGCCCCAGCATTTT
NA	TRBD1	TRBJ2-6	TRBV30	CAWDRASSGANVLTF	TGTGCCTGGGACAGGGCAAGCTCTGGGGCCAACGTCCTGACTTTC
NA	NA	TRBJ1-5	TRBV9	CASPGQPQHF	TGTGCCAGCCCCGGGCAGCCCCAGCATTTT
NA	TRBD1	TRBJ1-5	TRBV6-5	CASSRQGLGNQPQHF	TGTGCCAGCAGTAGACAGGGATTGGGGAATCAGCCCCAGCATTTT
NA	NA	TRBJ1-3	TRBV5-1	CASSLEAVTGNTIYF	TGCGCCAGCAGCTTGGAGGCGGTGACTGGAAACACCATATATTTT
NA	NA	TRBJ1-2	TRBV10-3	CAISEDKLYGYTF	TGTGCCATCAGTGAAGACAAGCTTTATGGCTACACCTTC
NA	NA	TRBJ1-5	TRBV19	CASSSVAGYSNQPQHF	TGTGCCAGTAGTAGTGTGGCAGGGTATAGCAATCAGCCCCAGCATTTT
few	NA	TRBJ1-4	TRBV19	CASSIGQRIVEKLFF	TGTGCCAGTAGTATAGGACAGAGGATTGTTGAAAAACTGTTTTTT
NA	NA	TRBJ1-4	TRBV6-1	CASSEVGLKTSNEKLFF	TGTGCCAGCAGTGAAGTGGGGCTCAAGACCAGCAATGAAAAACTGTTTTTT
NA	NA	TRBJ1-5	TRBV30	CAWSVVGVRNQPQHF	TGTGCCTGGAGTGTTGTAGGGGTCCGCAATCAGCCCCAGCATTTT
once	NA	TRBJ1-1	TRBV7-2	CASSSDRNTEAFF	TGTGCCAGCAGCTCCGACAGAAACACTGAAGCTTTCTTT
NA	NA	TRBJ1-1	TRBV19	CASSIIGAEAFF	TGTGCCAGTAGTATCATAGGGGCTGAAGCTTTCTTT
NA	NA	TRBJ2-6	TRBV29-1	CSVEKQSLSSGANVLTF	TGCAGCGTAGAAAAACAGAGCTTAAGCTCTGGGGCCAACGTCCTGACTTTC
NA	NA	TRBJ2-3	TRBV18	CASSPLATADTQYF	TGTGCCAGCTCACCGTTAGCAACGGCGGATACGCAGTATTTT
NA	TRBD2	TRBJ2-3	TRBV5-1	CASQEPGLAVGDTQYF	TGCGCCAGCCAAGAACCGGGACTAGCGGTTGGGGATACGCAGTATTTT
NA	NA	TRBJ2-2	TRBV7-7	CASSLQEDGELFF	TGTGCTAGCAGTCTCCAGGAGGACGGGGAGCTGTTTTTT
NA	NA	TRBJ1-2	TRBV6-5	CASSYRDTYGYTF	TGTGCCAGCAGTTACCGGGACACCTATGGCTACACCTTC
NA	TRBD1	TRBJ1-5	TRBV2	CASSETGLSNQPQHF	TGTGCCAGCAGCGAGACAGGGTTAAGCAATCAGCCCCAGCATTTT
NA	NA	TRBJ1-1	TRBV19	CASSIEAGNTEAFF	TGTGCCAGTAGTATAGAGGCGGGTAACACTGAAGCTTTCTTT
NA	NA	TRBJ1-2	TRBV7-2	CASGSEGSRYGYTF	TGTGCCAGCGGGTCGGAGGGGTCTCGCTATGGCTACACCTTC
NA	NA	TRBJ1-2	TRBV2	CASSPAPGQIEGTNYGYTF	TGTGCCAGCAGTCCCGCACCGGGACAAATAGAGGGGACTAACTATGGCTACACCTTC
once	TRBD2	TRBJ2-1	TRBV19	CASSILGGNEQFF	TGTGCCAGTAGTATTCTCGGGGGGAATGAGCAGTTCTTC
NA	NA	TRBJ2-7	TRBV10-3	CAISATGQQEQYF	TGTGCCATCAGTGCAACAGGGCAACAAGAGCAGTACTTC
NA	NA	TRBJ1-1	TRBV19	CASSIPNAGLSYEAFF	TGTGCCAGTAGTATCCCGAATGCGGGCCTCTCCTATGAAGCTTTCTTT
NA	TRBD2	TRBJ2-1	TRBV5-1	CASRMEAGVAEQFF	TGCGCCAGCAGAATGGAGGCGGGAGTGGCTGAGCAGTTCTTC
NA	NA	TRBJ1-2	TRBV6-5	CASSYVAGFGYTF	TGTGCCAGCAGTTACGTGGCCGGGTTCGGCTACACCTTC
NA	NA	TRBJ1-5	TRBV6-6	CASTESNQPQHF	TGTGCCAGCACGGAGAGCAATCAGCCCCAGCATTTT
NA	NA	TRBJ2-7	TRBV27	CASSLLSGYEQYF	TGTGCCAGCAGTTTATTGTCGGGATACGAGCAGTACTTC
NA	TRBD2	TRBJ2-7	TRBV9	CASSKAGENYEQYF	TGTGCCAGCAGCAAGGCGGGGGAAAACTACGAGCAGTACTTC
NA	NA	TRBJ2-1	TRBV27	CASSLGPGTPNAYNEQFF	TGTGCCAGCAGTTTGGGACCCGGGACACCGAACGCTTACAATGAGCAGTTCTTC
NA	TRBD1	TRBJ1-1	TRBV2	CASSGTGIRTEAFF	TGTGCCAGCAGTGGGACAGGGATCCGAACTGAAGCTTTCTTT
NA	TRBD1	TRBJ1-1	TRBV6-5	CASSPTGMNTEAFF	TGTGCCAGCAGCCCGACAGGGATGAACACTGAAGCTTTCTTT
few	TRBD2	TRBJ2-1	TRBV6-1	CASSETSGGAYNEQFF	TGTGCCAGCAGTGAAACGAGCGGGGGGGCGTACAATGAGCAGTTCTTC
NA	TRBD1	TRBJ2-7	TRBV5-4	CASSLGTGGLWSEQYF	TGTGCCAGCAGCTTAGGGACAGGGGGGCTATGGAGCGAGCAGTACTTC
NA	TRBD1	TRBJ2-7	TRBV28	CASSLFVGLGQSYEQYF	TGTGCCAGCAGTTTATTCGTGGGCTTGGGACAGTCCTACGAGCAGTACTTC
once	TRBD1	TRBJ1-2	TRBV6-5	CASGMTGGFSYGYTF	TGTGCCAGCGGAATGACAGGGGGTTTTAGCTATGGCTACACCTTC
NA	NA	TRBJ1-4	TRBV30	CAWSLGVGEKLFF	TGTGCCTGGTCCCTCGGAGTCGGGGAAAAACTGTTTTTT
NA	TRBD1	TRBJ1-4	TRBV6-4	CASRTGGAGEKLFF	TGTGCCAGCAGGACAGGGGGCGCAGGGGAAAAACTGTTTTTT
NA	NA	TRBJ2-5	TRBV7-3	CASSTQRRETQYF	TGTGCCAGCAGCACACAGCGGCGAGAGACCCAGTACTTC
NA	NA	TRBJ1-2	TRBV9	CASSVSGSLYGYTF	TGTGCCAGCAGCGTATCTGGCAGTCTCTATGGCTACACCTTC
NA	NA	TRBJ1-2	TRBV7-9	CASSSNPGGLRPDGYTF	TGTGCCAGCAGCAGCAACCCGGGGGGGTTGAGGCCGGATGGCTACACCTTC